Listed below are T cell receptor beta chains from one sample, sequenced in a study of identifying expanded T cells in peripheral blood. Using immunoSEQ multiplex PCR, the repertoire was profiled, and TCRdb retains in-frame clones only, with some absent. The sample yields tens of thousands of clones, around 90% seen once. The specimen was blood. The origin of the receptors is a person aged 18-69 years in good health. Both conserved end residues are part of each CDR3. D genes are given only for firm matches. Some rows have no size entry. The others give once, few or many, or a class for an expanded clone.

CDR3,DNA,size,J,D,V
CASSHAGQTYGYTF,TGCGCCAGCAGCCACGCGGGACAGACTTATGGCTACACCTTC,.,TRBJ1-2,TRBD1,TRBV4-3
CASRARNTEAFF,TGTGCCAGCAGAGCCAGGAACACTGAAGCTTTCTTT,.,TRBJ1-1,.,TRBV7-6
CASGTAGYQPQHF,TGTGCCAGCGGGACCGCGGGTTATCAGCCCCAGCATTTT,.,TRBJ1-5,.,TRBV27
CASSRGTEKFSSNYGYTF,TGTGCCAGCAGCCGAGGGACAGAAAAATTCTCCTCTAACTATGGCTACACCTTC,.,TRBJ1-2,TRBD1,TRBV13
CASRESSYEQYF,TGTGCCAGCCGGGAGAGCTCCTACGAGCAGTACTTC,.,TRBJ2-7,.,TRBV2
CASSAVGSSGNTIYF,TGTGCCAGCAGCGCCGTCGGGAGCTCTGGAAACACCATATATTTT,.,TRBJ1-3,.,TRBV9
CASSTREGGQGLTYEQYF,TGTGCCAGCAGCACCCGGGAGGGGGGACAGGGGCTTACCTACGAGCAGTACTTC,.,TRBJ2-7,TRBD1,TRBV13
CASSLSGNTIYF,TGTGCCAGCAGCCTCTCTGGAAACACCATATATTTT,.,TRBJ1-3,.,TRBV6-6
CASSPSRGLPVAGELFF,TGTGCCAGCAGCCCCAGTCGGGGACTCCCGGTCGCGGGGGAGCTGTTTTTT,.,TRBJ2-2,.,TRBV5-8
CASSLGLAGATRRDTQYF,TGCGCCAGCAGCCTAGGACTAGCGGGGGCCACCCGAAGAGATACGCAGTATTTT,.,TRBJ2-3,TRBD2,TRBV5-1
CASSQAGASTDTQYF,TGTGCCAGCAGCCAAGCGGGAGCGAGCACAGATACGCAGTATTTT,.,TRBJ2-3,TRBD2,TRBV5-4
CASSRDRESSEQFF,TGTGCCAGCAGCCGGGACAGGGAATCATCTGAGCAGTTCTTC,.,TRBJ2-1,TRBD1,TRBV6-4
CASSRPGTDTQYF,TGTGCCAGCAGCCGTCCCGGGACAGATACGCAGTATTTT,.,TRBJ2-3,.,TRBV4-2
CASSGEGGPYNEQFF,TGTGCCAGCAGTGGGGAGGGGGGCCCCTACAATGAGCAGTTCTTC,few,TRBJ2-1,.,TRBV9
CASRTDRNNLNTEAFF,TGCGCCAGCCGGACGGACAGGAACAACTTGAACACTGAAGCTTTCTTT,once,TRBJ1-1,TRBD1,TRBV5-1
CASSLSMSGGYHEQYF,TGCGCCAGCAGCTTGTCTATGAGCGGGGGTTACCACGAGCAGTACTTC,.,TRBJ2-7,TRBD2,TRBV5-1
CASSGSWGLAGRDTQYF,TGTGCCAGCAGTGGATCATGGGGACTAGCGGGGCGAGATACGCAGTATTTT,.,TRBJ2-3,TRBD2,TRBV2
CASKLKGIHYEQYF,TGCGCCAGCAAGTTGAAGGGGATTCACTACGAGCAGTACTTC,.,TRBJ2-7,.,TRBV10-2
CASSIEGHPQETQYF,TGTGCCAGTAGTATCGAGGGGCACCCTCAAGAGACCCAGTACTTC,.,TRBJ2-5,.,TRBV19
CASSYSGVENYGYTF,TGTGCCAGCAGTTACTCTGGTGTGGAAAACTATGGCTACACCTTC,.,TRBJ1-2,.,TRBV6-5
CASSLKVWGGQETQYF,TGTGCCAGCAGCTTAAAGGTGTGGGGGGGCCAGGAGACCCAGTACTTC,.,TRBJ2-5,.,TRBV7-2
CASSASGGAAGELFF,TGTGCCAGCAGCGCTAGCGGGGGGGCGGCCGGGGAGCTGTTTTTT,.,TRBJ2-2,TRBD2,TRBV9
CASSPPAREETQYF,TGTGCCAGCAGCCCGCCCGCCAGGGAAGAGACCCAGTACTTC,.,TRBJ2-5,.,TRBV7-9
CSVGQRASYEQYF,TGCAGCGTGGGACAGCGAGCTTCCTACGAGCAGTACTTC,.,TRBJ2-7,TRBD1,TRBV29-1
CATSRVPGLHSGNTIYF,TGTGCCACCAGCAGAGTACCGGGACTGCACTCTGGAAACACCATATATTTT,.,TRBJ1-3,.,TRBV15
CASSLEAAEATQYF,TGTGCCAGCAGCTTGGAGGCCGCGGAGGCGACCCAGTACTTC,.,TRBJ2-5,.,TRBV5-4
CASSRTGALNQPQHF,TGTGCCAGCAGTAGGACAGGGGCACTGAATCAGCCCCAGCATTTT,.,TRBJ1-5,TRBD1,TRBV6-1
CASSLDHSGNTIYF,TGTGCCAGCAGCTTGGACCACTCTGGAAACACCATATATTTT,.,TRBJ1-3,.,TRBV7-9
CASSSENEAFF,TGTGCCAGCAGTTCAGAGAATGAAGCTTTCTTT,.,TRBJ1-1,.,TRBV28
CASSSRVAGSYEQYF,TGCGCCAGCAGCTCGCGGGTAGCGGGGTCCTACGAGCAGTACTTC,.,TRBJ2-7,TRBD2,TRBV5-1
CASSHGWAGYTF,TGTGCCAGCAGCCACGGTTGGGCTGGCTACACCTTC,few,TRBJ1-2,.,TRBV5-6